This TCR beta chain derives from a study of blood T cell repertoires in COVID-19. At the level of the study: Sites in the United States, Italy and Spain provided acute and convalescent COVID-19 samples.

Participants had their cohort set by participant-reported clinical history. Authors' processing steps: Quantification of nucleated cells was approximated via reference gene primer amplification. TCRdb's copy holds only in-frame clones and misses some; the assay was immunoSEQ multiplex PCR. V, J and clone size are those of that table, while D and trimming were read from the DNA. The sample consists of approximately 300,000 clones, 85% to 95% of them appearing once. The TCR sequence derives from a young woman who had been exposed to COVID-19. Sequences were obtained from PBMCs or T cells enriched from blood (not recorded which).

This CDR3 reads CASSARTTGYSNQPQHF. In DNA form, the CDR3 reads TGTGCCAGCAGTGCCCGCACGACAGGGTATAGCAATCAGCCCCAGCATTTT. This rearrangement joins TRBV28 to TRBJ1-5; TRBD1 aligns across 7 bases. The CDR3 runs to 17 residues. The germline gives CDR1 MDHEN, CDR2 SYDVKM. The J segment lost 0 bases and the V segment lost 5 bases, leaving 10 bases of the junction unmatched.